Included here is one T cell receptor beta chain sequence, with context. This entry belongs to a study of blood T cell repertoires in COVID-19. About the study: From the United States, Italy and Spain came samples of acute and convalescent COVID-19. Nucleic acid was either cDNA or gDNA, and it came from T cells, B-cell-depleted T cells, or PBMCs.

In the authors' workflow: Counts of nucleated cells, estimated from reference gene primer amplification, were obtained. Produced via immunoSEQ multiplex PCR; TCRdb's table is partial and in-frame only. The V and J calls and the clone size are those of that table, but D and trimming were determined from the DNA. The data contain fewer than 35,000 clones, more than 90% of them singletons. Germline V gives CDR1 SEHNR, CDR2 FQNEAQ (reference sequence). Trimming took off 1 base at V and 6 bases at J, with 13 bases between the two ends. The CDR3 runs 15 residues. V gene TRBV7-9 combines with J gene TRBJ2-1; TRBD2 is a possible D gene (7 bases). Sequencing input: peripheral blood. This clonotype originated in a man between 65 and 79 years old with active or convalescent COVID-19. CDR3 bases: TGTGCCAGCAGCTTAGGTGGGGGGGCCCCCAATGAGCAGTTCTTC. Translation gives CASSLGGGAPNEQFF.